Below, one TCR beta chain is given with its context. What it binds is unknown. Germline CDR1 and CDR2: MNHNS and SASEGT. Trimming removed 8 bases from V and 8 bases from J; junction bases left unmatched: 9. The CDR3 contains 13 residues. Reverse transcribing all isolated RNA meant expressed TCRB transcripts were sequenced. Assay used: immunoSEQ multiplex PCR; TCRdb lists only in-frame clones, some missing. The repertoire holds under 150,000 clones, with under 60% as singletons. This sample is drawn from a study of beta chain features in type 1 diabetes. Overall study findings and caveats: The study found fewer insertions and more deletions at VDJ junctions in type 1 diabetes patients. Among patients with Type 1 diabetes, TCRB CDR3s were moderately but significantly shorter in every one of the four CD4+ subsets. A closer apparent resemblance between naive, central memory and Treg TCRB repertoires was seen in patients than in healthy donors.

Sorting of CD4+ naive, central memory, regulatory and stem cell-like memory cells was performed via CD45RO/CCR7/CD25/CD127/CD95/CD27. Sample: Tregs from blood. V usage is TRBV6-1 and J usage is TRBJ2-1; 7 bases agree with TRBD1. The receptor's source is a man younger than 30 in good health. The CDR3 loop is CASDRVRRDEQFF. The CDR3 coding sequence is TGTGCCAGCGACAGGGTCCGTAGGGATGAGCAGTTCTTC.